This passage covers 8 T cell receptor beta chains from one sample sequenced in a study of regulatory T cells in long-lasting Graves disease (dated by TCRdb to about 2021). The method behind the library was multiplex PCR. Sequenced using an Illumina HiSeq 4000. To build TCR beta libraries, CDR3 regions were amplified by Arm-PCR using iRepertoire HTBI primers. TCRdb cleaned the public reads at Q25 with fastp, built clones with MiXCR and kept in-frame beta chains. Rows with one shared CDR3 protein collapse into an entry with the most common genes and DNA. For this sample the table gives 350,000 to 450,000 distinct CDR3 sequences, of which roughly a fifth were detected only once. Over 11% of the sample is in the top ten clones. Reading the label with the study, this specimen's time point is: persistent/refractory GD, antithyroid drugs over 5 years with positive TRAb. For both TCR sequencing and RNA sequencing, RNA was extracted from PBMCs in TRIzol.

The material was peripheral blood mononuclear cells (PBMCs), obtained when the disease was refractory, from a patient treated with antithyroid drugs. The receptors were sampled from a female donor with Graves disease.

This clonotype was observed a few times. The chain combines TRBV28 with TRBJ2-1, with 7 bases identical to TRBD2. The germline V gene has CDR1 MDHEN and CDR2 SYDVKM. The CDR3 consists of 16 residues. V was clipped by 4 bases and J by 0 bases; unmatched bases: 6. CDR3 region: CASSSPSGSSYNEQFF. Written as DNA, the CDR3 is TGTGCCAGCAGTTCCCCTAGCGGAAGCTCCTACAATGAGCAGTTCTTC. Drawing the rest from reference TRBV28 and TRBJ2-1, the complete variable domain is DVKVTQSSRYLVKRTGEKVFLECVQDMDHENMFWYRQDPGLGLRLIYFSYDVKMKEKGDIPEGYSVSREKKERFSLILESASTNQTSMYLCASSSPSGSSYNEQFFGPGTRLTVL.

This clonotype was observed many times. V is TRBV12-3 or TRBV12-4 and J is TRBJ2-5, with D perhaps assigned TRBD1 or TRBD2 (6 bases each). Trimming cost V 5 bases and J 4 bases, with 14 bases left between them. This CDR3 contains 14 residues. Here the CDR3 DNA reads TGTGCCAGCAGTCCGGTGGGGGGCGGAGAGACCCAGTACTTC. It encodes CASSPVGGGETQYF.

The V and J genes are TRBV18 and TRBJ2-7; D could derive from TRBD1 or TRBD2 (5 bases each). Trimming removed 3 bases at V and 4 bases at J, with 10 bases between. In germline, CDR1 is KGHSH, CDR2 LQKENI. This CDR3 comprises 13 residues. CDR3 in amino acids: CASSPGWGYEQYF. The DNA for the CDR3 is TGTGCCAGCTCACCCGGGTGGGGGTACGAGCAGTACTTC.

The rearrangement uses TRBV5-5 and TRBJ2-3; 8 bases map to TRBD1. V lost 7 bases and J lost 0; bases outside the gene matches: 13. Germline values: CDR1 SGHKS, CDR2 YYEKEE (reference sequence). This CDR3 has 17 residues. The CDR3 sequence is CASFGQGYEGSTDTQYF. Written as DNA, the CDR3 is TGTGCCAGCTTCGGACAGGGATACGAGGGTAGCACAGATACGCAGTATTTT.

The chain uses TRBV15 and TRBJ2-5; 8 nucleotides align to TRBD2. Germline lookup yields CDR1 LNHNV and CDR2 YYDKDF (reference sequence). The ends lost 1 base at V and 1 base at J; junction bases unmatched: 8. The CDR3 has 17 amino acids. The CDR3 nucleotides read TGTGCCACCAGCAGAGCGAGCGGGGGCGGCGGCCAAGAGACCCAGTACTTC. Translated, it gives CATSRASGGGGQETQYF.

At least ten counts were recorded for this clonotype. The chain joins TRBV15 to TRBJ2-5; no clear D. V lost 1 base, J lost 5 bases, and 2 bases lay in between. The CDR3 has 11 amino acids. Germline V gene sequence: CDR1 LNHNV, CDR2 YYDKDF (reference sequence). This CDR3 is CATSRVETQYF. CDR3 nucleotide sequence: TGTGCCACCAGCAGAGTTGAGACCCAGTACTTC.

Only a few counts were recorded for this clonotype. The chain couples TRBV12-3 or TRBV12-4 to TRBJ2-4; TRBD1 might be the D (5 bases). The V gene lost 7 bases and the J gene lost 2 bases, with 18 bases spanning the gap. The CDR3 totals 16 residues. The CDR3 here is CASTSLVGASKNIQYF. In DNA form, the CDR3 reads TGTGCCAGCACCTCCCTAGTAGGGGCATCCAAAAACATTCAGTACTTC.

In the case of this clonotype: The junction differs from germline at one of its ends, possibly a read error. J is TRBJ1-2 and V is TRBV5-8; 8 bases agree with TRBD1. The CDR3 is 16 amino acids. Germline V gene sequence: CDR1 SGHTS, CDR2 YDEGEE. The CDR3 region is CASSLGGQGANYGYTF. The CDR3 DNA reads TGTGCCAGCAGTTTGGGTGGACAGGGCGCTAACTATGGCTACACCTTC.